These 22 T cell receptor beta chains share one sample of origin, sequenced in a study of radiation and T cells in renal cell carcinoma. Sequencing used immunoSEQ multiplex PCR; TCRdb keeps in-frame clones, though not all of them. The table has about 88,000 clones, 86% seen once; the top ten hold about 7.9%. The sample's time point: baseline pretreatment blood. Treatment reported: 15 Gy SBRT to primary tumor, nephrectomy 4 weeks later. Specimen: blood, collected from a patient whose treatment included radiotherapy and nephrectomy. All receptors come from a man aged 45-65 years with renal cell carcinoma.

V usage is TRBV5-1 and J usage is TRBJ2-1; TRBD1 or TRBD2 may be the D gene (6 bases each). The germline V and J ends were trimmed by 1 base and 6 bases, with 20 bases remaining between them. The length of the CDR3 is 17 residues. Germline assignment: CDR1 SGHRS and CDR2 YFSETQ. The CDR3 spells CASSLFLGAGKPNEQFF. In DNA, the CDR3 is TGCGCCAGCAGCTTGTTCCTGGGGGCGGGAAAACCCAATGAGCAGTTCTTC.

CDR3 nucleotide sequence: TGTGCCAGCAGTTTACAACGACAGGGGGCTAGGTACGAGCAGTACTTC. As protein: CASSLQRQGARYEQYF. The chain joins TRBV27 to TRBJ2-7, with TRBD1 matching 10 bases. This CDR3 spans 16 amino acids. Germline CDR1 reads MNHEY; CDR2 reads SMNVEV (reference sequence). V gave up 2 bases and J gave up 4 bases; unmatched junction bases: 8.

The gene calls are TRBV29-1 and TRBJ1-1; tentative D call: TRBD1 (5 bases). The length of the CDR3 is 14 residues. The V gene's germline CDR1 is SQVTM and CDR2 ANQGSEA. Trimming pared 3 bases from V and 0 bases from J, leaving 11 bases between. CDR3 amino acids: CSVDGGGMNTEAFF. The CDR3 DNA reads as TGCAGCGTTGATGGGGGGGGTATGAACACTGAAGCTTTCTTT. The full variable domain, in which reference TRBV29-1 and TRBJ1-1 provide the parts outside the CDR3, is SAVISQKPSRDICQRGTSLTIQCQVDSQVTMMFWYRQQPGQSLTLIATANQGSEATYESGFVIDKFPISRPNLTFSTLTVSNMSPEDSSIYLCSVDGGGMNTEAFFGQGTRLTVV.

The rearrangement links TRBV6-4 to TRBJ2-7; tentatively, D is TRBD2 (5 bases). CDR1 and CDR2 (germline): MRHNA, SNTAGT. V shed 7 bases and J shed 5 bases, with 9 bases lying between them. The CDR3 runs to 11 residues. The CDR3 nucleotides read TGTGCCAGCATAGGGAGCGACGAGCAGTACTTC. This sequence encodes CASIGSDEQYF.

CDR3 amino acids: CASSWTSGAYNEQFF. CDR3 nucleotide sequence: TGCGCCAGCAGCTGGACTAGCGGGGCCTACAATGAGCAGTTCTTC. This rearrangement joins TRBV5-1 to TRBJ2-1; 12 nucleotides line up with TRBD2. This CDR3 contains 15 residues. V shed 3 bases and J 2 bases; nucleotides not matched to a gene: 0. Germline V lookup: CDR1 SGHRS, CDR2 YFSETQ.

The J gene is TRBJ2-7, the V gene TRBV21-1. TRBV21-1 is designated a pseudogene. CDR3 length: 15 amino acids. The chain's CDR3 is CASSKGTRQAGEQYF. CDR3 DNA sequence: TGTGCCAGCAGCAAAGGAACGAGACAGGCGGGGGAGCAGTACTTC.

This chain connects TRBV7-8 to TRBJ1-3; 7 nucleotides match TRBD1. The CDR3 is 16 amino acids. Germline CDR1 reads SGHVS; CDR2 reads FQNEAQ. After removal of 5 bases from V and 0 bases from J, the junction contained 7 bases not matched to a gene. DNA of the CDR3: TGTGCCAGCAGCATTCAACAGGGGACCTCTGGAAACACCATATATTTT. Its protein product is CASSIQQGTSGNTIYF.

The chain has TRBV7-9 and TRBJ2-1; 7 bases align to TRBD2. The germline CDR1 and CDR2 sequences are SEHNR and FQNEAQ (reference sequence). Losses at the gene ends were 5 bases for V and 8 bases for J; bases not matched to a gene: 12. The CDR3 spans 15 residues. CDR3 residues: CASSPLGVRGDEQFF. The DNA of the CDR3 is TGTGCCAGCAGCCCCCTTGGGGTACGGGGGGATGAGCAGTTCTTC.

The chain combines TRBV29-1 with TRBJ1-2, with D unclear. The CDR3 runs to 12 residues. V was shortened by 6 bases and J by 1 base, with 9 bases between the two germline ends. Germline loops: CDR1 SQVTM, CDR2 ANQGSEA. The CDR3 reads CSVRAHNYGYTF. The CDR3 DNA follows: TGCAGCGTCCGGGCTCATAACTATGGCTACACCTTC.

The V call is TRBV19, the J call TRBJ1-5; no clear D. The CDR3 has 15 amino acids. Germline V gene sequence: CDR1 LNHDA, CDR2 SQIVND (reference sequence). Trimming shortened V by 6 bases and J by 0 bases, and 12 bases separated the two germline ends. CDR3 in amino acids: CASSPGRNSNQPQHF. CDR3 nucleotide sequence: TGTGCCAGTAGCCCCGGGCGGAATAGCAATCAGCCCCAGCATTTT.

The chain has TRBV5-1 and TRBJ2-3; 8 bases are a match to TRBD2. With 0 bases clipped from V and 4 bases from J, the junction kept 1 base outside the gene matches. The CDR3 totals 14 residues. Germline CDR1 reads SGHRS; CDR2 reads YFSETQ. The CDR3 region has the DNA TGCGCCAGCAGCTTGGAAGCGGGAGCAGATACGCAGTATTTT. Translating gives CASSLEAGADTQYF. The full variable domain, with the rest looked up from reference TRBV5-1 and TRBJ2-3, is KAGVTQTPRYLIKTRGQQVTLSCSPISGHRSVSWYQQTPGQGLQFLFEYFSETQRNKGNFPGRFSGRQFSNSRSEMNVSTLELGDSALYLCASSLEAGADTQYFGPGTRLTVL.

V and J are TRBV2 and TRBJ2-1, with D maybe TRBD2 (5 bases). In germline, CDR1 is SNHLY, CDR2 FYNNEI. V was clipped by 1 base and J by 1 base, with 8 bases between them. There are 15 residues in the CDR3. The DNA of the CDR3 is TGTGCCAGCAGTGAAGGGACTTGGTCCTACAATGAGCAGTTCTTC. Protein sequence: CASSEGTWSYNEQFF.

The chain recombines TRBV6-5 with TRBJ1-1; perhaps TRBD1 as D (5 bases). V was trimmed by 1 base and J by 1 base, leaving 10 bases between them. This CDR3 contains 15 residues. Germline V gene lookup returns CDR1 MNHEY and CDR2 SVGAGI. CDR3 DNA: TGTGCCAGCAGTTACTGGGAGGGGAAGAACACTGAAGCTTTCTTT. Residues: CASSYWEGKNTEAFF.

This rearrangement joins TRBV2 to TRBJ2-3, with D possibly TRBD1 on 6 matching bases. This CDR3 spans 16 amino acids. Germline CDR1 and CDR2: SNHLY and FYNNEI. Trimming removed 0 bases at V and 1 base at J, with 11 bases between. The CDR3 spells CASSEARAGGTDTQYF. As DNA, the CDR3 is TGTGCCAGCAGTGAAGCGAGGGCAGGGGGCACAGATACGCAGTATTTT. Together with reference TRBV2 and TRBJ2-3, the CDR3 gives the full variable domain: EPEVTQTPSHQVTQMGQEVILRCVPISNHLYFYWYRQILGQKVEFLVSFYNNEISEKSEIFDDQFSVERPDGSNFTLKIRSTKLEDSAMYFCASSEARAGGTDTQYFGPGTRLTVL.

This chain uses TRBV2 with TRBJ2-2, with 10 bases matching TRBD2. The CDR3 is 14 residues long. Germline V gives CDR1 SNHLY, CDR2 FYNNEI. The V segment lost 5 bases and the J segment 5 bases; nucleotides outside the gene matches: 2. CDR3 nucleotide sequence: TGTGCCAGCAGTTATAGCGGGAGGACCGGGGAGCTGTTTTTT. Translated: CASSYSGRTGELFF.

The chain combines TRBV4-3 with TRBJ1-2; D ambiguous. The CDR3 runs to 16 residues. V lost 0 bases and J 4 bases, leaving 15 bases between the germline ends. Per germline, CDR1 LGHNA and CDR2 YSLEER. The chain's CDR3 is CASSQDRATSPYGYTF. DNA of the CDR3: TGCGCCAGCAGCCAAGATAGGGCAACGAGTCCCTATGGCTACACCTTC.

V is TRBV27 and J is TRBJ2-3, with D hard to call. The ends were cut back, 6 bases at V and 2 bases at J, with 18 bases in the middle. Germline CDR1 reads MNHEY; CDR2 reads SMNVEV (reference sequence). This CDR3 region has 16 residues. CDR3 DNA sequence: TGTGCCAGCAGCGCCTCTCTGGGCCGACCCACAGATACGCAGTATTTT. It translates to CASSASLGRPTDTQYF.

The V and J genes are TRBV5-1 and TRBJ2-3; TRBD2 aligns across 7 bases. The trim removed 4 bases at V and 2 bases at J, leaving 7 bases unmatched. The length of the CDR3 is 15 residues. Germline CDR1 is SGHRS and CDR2 is YFSETQ. For the CDR3, the DNA is TGCGCCAGCAGCGGCAACGGGGGGATCACAGATACGCAGTATTTT. It yields the protein CASSGNGGITDTQYF.

This clone was observed a few times. The chain has TRBV10-1 and TRBJ1-5, with 7 bases fitting TRBD1. The CDR3 is 14 amino acids. Per the germline V gene, CDR1 is WNHNN and CDR2 is SYGVQD (reference sequence). J lost 0 bases, V lost 10 bases, and 6 bases had no gene match. Written as DNA, the CDR3 is TGCGCCACCGACAGGGTCTATAGCAATCAGCCCCAGCATTTT. The encoded protein is CATDRVYSNQPQHF.

Of note for this clone: The germline gene is not matched at one end of the junction; a read error may be the cause. The chain uses TRBV30 and TRBJ2-3, with 12 bases matching TRBD2. CDR3 length equals 18 residues. Germline V CDR1 and CDR2: GTSNPN, SVGIG (reference sequence). The CDR3 nucleotides read TGTACCTGGGGTATTCGACCTAGCGGGAGGGCCGGGCCAGATACGCAGTATTTT. It codes for CTWGIRPSGRAGPDTQYF.

In this sample, this clone turned up a few times. This chain joins TRBV28 and TRBJ1-2, with 12 bases aligning to TRBD1. Germline assignment: CDR1 MDHEN and CDR2 SYDVKM. This CDR3 comprises 16 residues. J gave up 7 bases and V 8 bases, and 14 bases lay outside the gene matches. The DNA for the CDR3 is TGTGCCAGCGATACTCCTCGGGGGACAGGGGGCTTTGGCTACACCTTC. It codes for CASDTPRGTGGFGYTF.

V and J are TRBV19 and TRBJ2-3; 7 bases fit TRBD2. The germline V gene has CDR1 LNHDA and CDR2 SQIVND (reference sequence). Losses at the gene ends were 3 bases for V and 5 bases for J; bases not matched to a gene: 5. The CDR3 contains 14 residues. The CDR3 protein is CASSMRWGGDTQYF. In nucleotides, the CDR3 is TGTGCCAGTAGTATGAGGTGGGGGGGAGATACGCAGTATTTT.